Following are 15 T cell receptor beta chains from one sample sequenced in a study of blood T cell repertoires in COVID-19. Profiling relied on immunoSEQ multiplex PCR, and the TCRdb table lists in-frame clones only, not all of them. The data contain over 250,000 clones, 90% of them singletons. Sequenced material: PBMCs or T cells enriched from blood (not recorded which). These receptors all come from a man in his 60s who had recovered from COVID-19.

The chain uses TRBV7-9 and TRBJ1-2; tentatively, D is TRBD1 (6 bases). CDR3 length: 14 amino acids. From germline, CDR1 is SEHNR and CDR2 FQNEAQ (reference sequence). V was trimmed by 7 bases and J by 0 bases, leaving 12 bases between them. In DNA, the CDR3 is TGTGCCAGCAACCGGGACATGACTAACTATGGCTACACCTTC. This codes for CASNRDMTNYGYTF.

This chain connects TRBV6-9 to TRBJ2-7; tentatively, D is TRBD1 (5 bases). Germline assignment: CDR1 MNHGY and CDR2 SVAAGI. The CDR3 has 13 residues. The ends were cut back, 7 bases at V and 3 bases at J, with 13 bases in the middle. CDR3 amino acids: CASKAAGLYEQYF. CDR3 coding DNA: TGTGCCAGCAAGGCAGCAGGGCTCTACGAGCAGTACTTC.

This chain links TRBV2 with TRBJ1-4; unclear D gene. CDR3 length: 12 residues. V was pared by 4 bases and J by 9 bases, with 9 bases between. Germline CDR1 and CDR2: SNHLY and FYNNEI. The CDR3 region is CASSGTVQKLFF. CDR3 in DNA: TGTGCCAGCAGTGGCACTGTCCAAAAACTGTTTTTT. Full variable domain (outside the CDR3, taken from reference TRBV2 and TRBJ1-4): EPEVTQTPSHQVTQMGQEVILRCVPISNHLYFYWYRQILGQKVEFLVSFYNNEISEKSEIFDDQFSVERPDGSNFTLKIRSTKLEDSAMYFCASSGTVQKLFFGSGTQLSVL.

The V and J genes are TRBV11-1 and TRBJ2-3; 10 nucleotides align to TRBD2. Germline V gene data show CDR1 as SGHAT and CDR2 as FQDESV (reference sequence). Unmatched junction bases numbered 9, after V lost 4 bases and J lost 5 bases. The CDR3 loop spans 16 amino acids. The CDR3 is CASSWSGGGQVDTQYF. The CDR3 DNA follows: TGTGCCAGCAGCTGGAGCGGGGGGGGGCAGGTAGATACGCAGTATTTT.

The J gene is TRBJ2-3, the V gene TRBV7-3, with no clear D. This CDR3 region has 14 residues. CDR1 SGHTA and CDR2 FQGTGA come from the germline V gene. The V and J ends lost 4 bases and 2 bases respectively, with 10 bases between them. CDR3 DNA: TGTGCCAGCAGCTCCCAGACACCCACAGATACGCAGTATTTT. Protein sequence: CASSSQTPTDTQYF.

CDR3 coding DNA: TGTGCCACCAGCAGAGGAACGGGAGCTGGTGGGGCCAACGTCCTGACTTTC. Amino acids: CATSRGTGAGGANVLTF. The chain combines TRBV15 with TRBJ2-6, with a possible D match to TRBD2 (6 bases). Trimming removed 1 base at V and 3 bases at J, with 13 bases between. The length of the CDR3 is 17 residues. In germline, CDR1 is LNHNV, CDR2 YYDKDF (reference sequence). Supplemented by reference TRBV15 and TRBJ2-6, the full variable domain reads DAMVIQNPRYQVTQFGKPVTLSCSQTLNHNVMYWYQQKSSQAPKLLFHYYDKDFNNEADTPDNFQSRRPNTSFCFLDIRSPGLGDTAMYLCATSRGTGAGGANVLTFGAGSRLTVL.

V and J are TRBV6-1 and TRBJ1-2; D perhaps matches TRBD1 (6 bases). CDR1 and CDR2 (germline): MNHNS, SASEGT. With 1 base removed from V and 5 bases from J, the gap between germline ends came to 11 bases. The CDR3 totals 14 residues. The CDR3 bases are TGTGCCAGCAGTGAAGGAGGGGGTTGGTATGGCTACACCTTC. It yields the protein CASSEGGGWYGYTF.

The V call is TRBV5-1, the J call TRBJ2-7; perhaps TRBD2 as D (6 bases). The CDR3 consists of 16 residues. Trimming stripped 0 bases from V and 3 bases from J, with 16 bases between. Germline V gene sequence: CDR1 SGHRS, CDR2 YFSETQ. The CDR3 region is CASSLAVGGSGYEQYF. In nucleotides, the CDR3 is TGCGCCAGCAGCTTGGCCGTGGGGGGTTCGGGCTACGAGCAGTACTTC.

This chain links TRBV11-2 with TRBJ2-2; no clear D gene. The germline V gene encodes CDR1 SGHAT and CDR2 FQNNGV. Trimming stripped 0 bases from V and 6 bases from J, with 11 bases between. This CDR3 has 15 residues. CDR3 loop: CASSLEAYVAGELFF. As DNA, the CDR3 is TGTGCCAGCAGCTTAGAAGCATACGTGGCCGGGGAGCTGTTTTTT.

The chain employs TRBV20-1 and TRBJ1-4; D call uncertain. The CDR3 sequence is 14 residues long. With 3 bases removed from V and 3 bases from J, the gap between germline ends came to 11 bases. The germline CDR1 and CDR2 sequences are DFQATT and SNEGSKA (reference sequence). The CDR3, as DNA: TGCAGTGCTAGTGAGGGCCAGCCTAATGAAAAACTGTTTTTT. Its translation is CSASEGQPNEKLFF.

This rearrangement joins TRBV24-1 to TRBJ1-2, with a weak D call TRBD1 (5 bases). Germline CDR1 KGHDR, CDR2 SFDVKD. This CDR3 comprises 12 residues. Trimming left V 5 bases short and J 8 bases short, with 11 bases between. CDR3: CATSGGERGYTF. The CDR3 DNA follows: TGTGCCACCAGTGGGGGGGAACGGGGCTACACCTTC.

The chain recombines TRBV2 with TRBJ2-2, with TRBD2 matching over 8 bases. Trimming at V came to 7 bases and at J to 5 bases, leaving 6 bases not matched to a gene. This CDR3 region has 14 residues. Germline V lookup: CDR1 SNHLY, CDR2 FYNNEI. The CDR3 sequence: CASKGGGTTGELFF. CDR3 DNA: TGTGCCAGCAAGGGCGGGGGGACGACCGGGGAGCTGTTTTTT.

The chain combines TRBV7-9 with TRBJ1-3; D call uncertain. Trimming stripped 2 bases from V and 0 bases from J, with 5 bases between. The V gene's germline CDR1 is SEHNR and CDR2 FQNEAQ (reference sequence). The CDR3 contains 14 residues. The CDR3 DNA reads as TGTGCCAGCAGCTTACAGTCCTCTGGAAACACCATATATTTT. It specifies CASSLQSSGNTIYF.

The rearrangement links TRBV18 to TRBJ2-5, with 10 bases lining up with TRBD2. This CDR3 spans 18 amino acids. Germline V gene sequence: CDR1 KGHSH, CDR2 LQKENI. Trimming cost V 3 bases and J 4 bases; bases outside gene matches: 14. The CDR3 sequence: CASSPSASGGHTRETQYF. The CDR3 DNA follows: TGTGCCAGCTCACCTTCGGCTAGCGGGGGCCACACCAGAGAGACCCAGTACTTC.

The rearrangement uses TRBV7-9 and TRBJ1-4; D gene uncertain. This CDR3 region has 17 residues. Looked up from germline, CDR1 is SEHNR and CDR2 is FQNEAQ (reference sequence). The V and J ends lost 0 bases and 7 bases respectively, with 18 bases between them. The CDR3 loop reads CASSLAHVGRSGEKLFF. The CDR3 DNA reads TGTGCCAGCAGCTTAGCCCATGTCGGTCGGTCGGGTGAAAAACTGTTTTTT.